The 23 T cell receptor beta chains given below trace back to one sample, sequenced in a study of naive and memory T cell subsets. The beta constant-region primer was an equimolar mix of two oligonucleotides covering TRBC1 and TRBC2. Ligated cDNA was amplified by four rounds of PCR with nested alpha and beta constant-region primers and SP2. TCRdb reprocessed the UMI-ligation and nested PCR reads via MiXCR and lists one record per CDR3 protein. The table records around 140,000 distinct CDR3 sequences, approximately 24% of them present only once. Study observations and caveats: A few larger clonotypes appeared in naive repertoires, especially CD8, possibly memory cells re-expressing CD45RA.

For these receptors, no antigen is known. The sample comprised naive CD4+ T cells from blood. The origin of the receptors is a human donor in good health.

The chain employs TRBV20-1 and TRBJ2-7; TRBD1 aligns across 8 bases. J lost 2 bases, V lost 3 bases, and 6 bases had no gene match. The CDR3 has 14 residues. Germline CDR1 reads DFQATT; CDR2 reads SNEGSKA (reference sequence). This CDR3 reads CSASRNRGTYEQYF. CDR3 in DNA: TGCAGTGCTAGTAGAAACAGGGGGACCTACGAGCAGTACTTC.

The V and J genes are TRBV27 and TRBJ1-3; D is unresolved. The V gene's germline CDR1 is MNHEY and CDR2 SMNVEV (reference sequence). The V and J ends lost 10 bases and 0 bases respectively, with 10 bases between them. The CDR3 has 13 amino acids. CDR3 sequence: CATAEVSGNTIYF. The CDR3 region has the DNA TGTGCCACCGCAGAGGTCTCTGGAAACACCATATATTTT.

The sample holds a few counts of this clonotype. This chain links TRBV6-5 with TRBJ2-7; a weak D match, TRBD2 (7 bases). V was clipped by 0 bases and J by 0 bases, with 12 bases between them. CDR3 length: 16 amino acids. Germline V gene lookup returns CDR1 MNHEY and CDR2 SVGAGI. The DNA for the CDR3 is TGTGCCAGCAGTTACTCGAGGGGGAGGGCCTCCTACGAGCAGTACTTC. The encoded protein is CASSYSRGRASYEQYF.

In its sample, this clonotype was seen a few times. The genes are TRBV20-1 and TRBJ2-1; D could derive from TRBD1 or TRBD2 (5 bases each). This CDR3 has 15 amino acids. Germline values: CDR1 DFQATT, CDR2 SNEGSKA (reference sequence). Trimming removed 6 bases at V and 6 bases at J, with 21 bases between. The CDR3 sequence: CSAPQTRGRLNEQFF. CDR3 nucleotides: TGCAGTGCCCCCCAAACGAGGGGACGGCTCAATGAGCAGTTCTTC.

The chain employs TRBV12-3 or TRBV12-4 and TRBJ1-1; perhaps TRBD1 as D (5 bases). This CDR3 contains 13 residues. V was cut by 5 bases and J by 1 base, with 8 bases left in between. CDR3 sequence reads: CASSIQENTEAFF. CDR3 sequence (DNA): TGTGCCAGCAGTATACAGGAGAACACTGAAGCTTTCTTT.

This clonotype was seen a handful of times. This chain links TRBV5-4 with TRBJ1-1; D possibly corresponds to TRBD1 (5 bases). Germline assignment: CDR1 SGHNT and CDR2 YYREEE (reference sequence). The CDR3 totals 16 residues. With 2 bases removed from V and 3 bases from J, the gap between germline ends came to 17 bases. CDR3 in DNA: TGTGCCAGCAGCTTATTGGGGGTATCGGTGTACACTGAAGCTTTCTTT. Its translation is CASSLLGVSVYTEAFF.

V gene TRBV12-3 or TRBV12-4 combines with J gene TRBJ2-1, with a weak D call TRBD2 (6 bases). The CDR3 sequence is 13 residues long. Deletions cut 3 bases from V and 5 bases from J, with 8 bases between. Here the CDR3 DNA reads TGTGCCAGCAGTTTCGGAGGGAACAATGAGCAGTTCTTC. This encodes CASSFGGNNEQFF.

The table lists this clonotype with a count of one. CDR3 loop: CASSPEDRGNEQFF. DNA for the CDR3: TGTGCCAGCAGCCCCGAGGACAGGGGCAATGAGCAGTTCTTC. The chain links TRBV11-2 to TRBJ2-1; TRBD1 matches at 9 bases. Germline V lookup: CDR1 SGHAT, CDR2 FQNNGV. The CDR3 consists of 14 residues. The trim removed 5 bases at V and 6 bases at J, leaving 5 bases unmatched.

This clonotype was seen ten or more times. The chain links TRBV25-1 to TRBJ2-1; maybe TRBD1 (5 bases). Germline V lookup: CDR1 MGHDK, CDR2 SYGVNS. V lost 1 base to trimming and J lost 10 bases, with 14 bases between them. There are 14 residues in the CDR3. The CDR3 DNA reads TGTGCCAGCAGTGAATCTGTAGCCCCAGGGGAGCAGTTCTTC. Translation: CASSESVAPGEQFF.

The V gene is TRBV7-8, the J gene TRBJ1-2, with 7 bases lining up with TRBD1. The CDR3 runs 15 residues. Germline values: CDR1 SGHVS, CDR2 FQNEAQ. With V trimmed by 5 bases and J by 1 base, 7 bases remained unmatched. CDR3 sequence (DNA): TGTGCCAGCAGCCCTGGACAGGACTTTAACTATGGCTACACCTTC. Amino acid sequence: CASSPGQDFNYGYTF.

The chain joins TRBV7-2 to TRBJ2-5; 8 bases are a match to TRBD2. The CDR3 has 15 residues. J was trimmed by 5 bases and V by 0 bases; bases with no gene match: 5. CDR1 is SGHTA, CDR2 FQGNSA, per germline. The CDR3 bases are TGTGCCAGCAGCTTAGCTCCGGGGACTAGGGAGACCCAGTACTTC. This gives the protein CASSLAPGTRETQYF.

This clonotype has just a few counts. V usage is TRBV28 and J usage is TRBJ2-3; 13 positions agree with TRBD2. Germline V gene lookup returns CDR1 MDHEN and CDR2 SYDVKM. The CDR3 is 17 residues long. V was clipped by 5 bases and J by 5 bases; unmatched bases: 10. This CDR3 reads CASSPMGLAGPLDTQYF. CDR3 coding DNA: TGTGCCAGCAGTCCGATGGGACTAGCGGGACCCTTAGATACGCAGTATTTT. Combining the CDR3 with reference TRBV28 and TRBJ2-3 gives the whole variable domain DVKVTQSSRYLVKRTGEKVFLECVQDMDHENMFWYRQDPGLGLRLIYFSYDVKMKEKGDIPEGYSVSREKKERFSLILESASTNQTSMYLCASSPMGLAGPLDTQYFGPGTRLTVL.

At least ten counts were recorded for this clonotype. The CDR3 region is CATKTISGRGYEQYF. The CDR3 DNA is TGTGCCACCAAAACTATTTCGGGACGGGGCTACGAGCAGTACTTC. This chain uses TRBV6-1 with TRBJ2-7; either TRBD1 or TRBD2 may supply D (5 bases each). The germline CDR1 and CDR2 sequences are MNHNS and SASEGT. The V gene lost 10 bases and the J gene lost 3 bases, with 22 bases spanning the gap. There are 15 residues in the CDR3.

The chain employs TRBV6-6 and TRBJ1-5, with D tentatively TRBD1 (6 bases). The germline V gene has CDR1 MNHNY and CDR2 SVGAGI (reference sequence). This CDR3 region has 14 residues. Trimming left V 4 bases short and J 4 bases short, with 11 bases between. The CDR3 DNA is TGTGCCAGCAGTTGGAAGGGGGGAAATCAGCCCCAGCATTTT. It specifies CASSWKGGNQPQHF.

The chain has TRBV7-2 and TRBJ1-4; D remains ambiguous. Germline assignment: CDR1 SGHTA and CDR2 FQGNSA. The V and J ends lost 2 bases and 0 bases respectively, with 10 bases between them. The CDR3 spans 16 residues. In DNA, the CDR3 is TGTGCCAGCAGCTTATGGGCTCCTGCAACTAATGAAAAACTGTTTTTT. Translating it yields CASSLWAPATNEKLFF.

For the CDR3, the DNA is TGCGCCAGCAGCCAAGGGCTGAGAAACTATGGCTACACCTTC. This translates into CASSQGLRNYGYTF. The gene calls are TRBV4-3 and TRBJ1-2; no definite D call. V dropped 1 base and J dropped 2 bases, with 8 bases sitting between them. The CDR3 covers 14 residues. Germline values: CDR1 LGHNA, CDR2 YSLEER.

This clonotype occurred many times. This chain links TRBV4-1 with TRBJ2-7; tentative D call: TRBD2 (5 bases). CDR1 MGHRA and CDR2 YSYEKL come from the germline V gene. The CDR3 length is 18 residues. The germline V and J ends were trimmed by 1 base and 0 bases, with 19 bases remaining between them. The CDR3 region has the DNA TGCGCCAGCAGCCAAGCAGATCCGACTGCGGGTAGCTCCTACGAGCAGTACTTC. It translates to CASSQADPTAGSSYEQYF.

This clonotype was seen a few times. The V call is TRBV20-1, the J call TRBJ2-7; weak D call: TRBD1 (6 bases). CDR1 and CDR2 from the germline V gene are DFQATT and SNEGSKA (reference sequence). Trimming stripped 4 bases from V and 3 bases from J, with 16 bases between. The CDR3 totals 14 residues. CDR3 DNA sequence: TGCAGTGCTACAGCGGCCAGGGGAAACTACGAGCAGTACTTC. It yields the protein CSATAARGNYEQYF.

The chain is built from TRBV5-1 and TRBJ2-2; possible D gene TRBD1, 5 bases. Germline V lookup: CDR1 SGHRS, CDR2 YFSETQ. V was shortened by 5 bases and J by 5 bases, with 13 bases between the two germline ends. This CDR3 spans 14 amino acids. The CDR3 loop reads CASRPRELTGELFF. Written as DNA, the CDR3 is TGCGCCAGCAGACCCAGGGAATTGACCGGGGAGCTGTTTTTT. The full variable domain, with the rest looked up from reference TRBV5-1 and TRBJ2-2, is KAGVTQTPRYLIKTRGQQVTLSCSPISGHRSVSWYQQTPGQGLQFLFEYFSETQRNKGNFPGRFSGRQFSNSRSEMNVSTLELGDSALYLCASRPRELTGELFFGEGSRLTVL.

This clonotype was seen a handful of times. The chain is built from TRBV27 and TRBJ1-1; no firm D call. This CDR3 has 13 residues. CDR1 MNHEY and CDR2 SMNVEV come from the germline V gene (reference sequence). Deletions cut 7 bases from V and 1 base from J, with 10 bases between. The CDR3 nucleotides are TGTGCCAGCAAAGAGCTAACGAACACTGAAGCTTTCTTT. It yields the protein CASKELTNTEAFF.

The gene calls are TRBV19 and TRBJ1-4; D perhaps matches TRBD1 (5 bases). The length of the CDR3 is 19 residues. Germline assignment: CDR1 LNHDA and CDR2 SQIVND (reference sequence). V gave up 5 bases and J gave up 0 bases, with 22 bases separating them. CDR3 region: CASSYNRGHGRATNEKLFF. As DNA, the CDR3 is TGTGCCAGTAGTTACAATAGGGGCCACGGTCGTGCAACTAATGAAAAACTGTTTTTT.

This clonotype showed up just a few times. The chain uses TRBV10-3 and TRBJ2-7; no firm D call. This CDR3 contains 13 residues. CDR1 and CDR2 from the germline V gene are ENHRY and SYGVKD. V was shortened by 0 bases and J by 2 bases, with 5 bases between the two germline ends. Here the CDR3 reads CAISESAPYEQYF. CDR3 nucleotide sequence: TGTGCCATCAGTGAGTCTGCCCCCTACGAGCAGTACTTC.

The gene calls are TRBV6-5 and TRBJ1-1, with D possibly being TRBD1 (6 bases). Germline values: CDR1 MNHEY, CDR2 SVGAGI. CDR3 length: 12 amino acids. Trimming removed 5 bases from V and 7 bases from J, with 11 bases in between. CDR3 sequence reads: CASSQQGGEAFF. CDR3 sequence (DNA): TGTGCCAGCAGTCAACAGGGAGGTGAAGCTTTCTTT.